The 14 T cell receptor beta chains below all came from one sample that was sequenced in a study of blood T cell repertoires in COVID-19. Assay: immunoSEQ multiplex PCR; the TCRdb copy retains only in-frame clones and omits some. The sample contains 200,000 or so clones, 88% of which appear only once. Specimen: peripheral blood. Every receptor here comes from a man aged 65-85 years with active or convalescent COVID-19.

This chain joins TRBV2 and TRBJ2-1; 16 bases match TRBD2. Trimming at V came to 6 bases and at J to 8 bases, leaving 16 bases not matched to a gene. The CDR3 consists of 19 residues. Germline V gene sequence: CDR1 SNHLY, CDR2 FYNNEI. The CDR3 DNA is TGTGCCAGCAGGGATCCGGGACTAGCGGGGGGGCTGCCTCTTGATGAGCAGTTCTTC. Translating gives CASRDPGLAGGLPLDEQFF.

The chain links TRBV7-6 to TRBJ2-7; 8 bases fit TRBD2. Per germline, CDR1 SGHVS and CDR2 FNYEAQ. The CDR3 consists of 15 residues. V trimming: 0 bases; J trimming: 1 base; junction bases outside the gene matches: 2. The CDR3 DNA sequence: TGTGCCAGCAGCTTAGCTAGCGGGGATTCCTACGAGCAGTACTTC. Translation: CASSLASGDSYEQYF.

The chain carries TRBV23-1 and TRBJ2-5; tentative D call: TRBD1 (6 bases). TRBV23-1 has ORF status, its function being uncertain. This CDR3 region has 15 residues. V dropped 2 bases and J dropped 4 bases, with 14 bases sitting between them. In DNA form, the CDR3 reads TGCGCCAGCAGTCAAGTAGGGGACAAGATAGAGACCCAGTACTTC. The encoded protein is CASSQVGDKIETQYF.

The rearrangement uses TRBV5-1 and TRBJ2-1; 8 bases fit TRBD1. Germline V gene data show CDR1 as SGHRS and CDR2 as YFSETQ. Germline trimming cut 3 bases from V and 6 bases from J; bases unmatched to any gene: 5. The CDR3 is 14 amino acids. Here the CDR3 reads CASSSGQASNEQFF. CDR3 nucleotides: TGCGCCAGCAGCTCGGGACAGGCCAGCAATGAGCAGTTCTTC. The full variable domain, its missing parts supplied by reference TRBV5-1 and TRBJ2-1, is KAGVTQTPRYLIKTRGQQVTLSCSPISGHRSVSWYQQTPGQGLQFLFEYFSETQRNKGNFPGRFSGRQFSNSRSEMNVSTLELGDSALYLCASSSGQASNEQFFGPGTRLTVL.

The genes are TRBV5-1 and TRBJ2-1; 8 bases fit TRBD1. The CDR3 runs 17 residues. Germline trimming cut 0 bases from V and 6 bases from J; bases unmatched to any gene: 11. CDR1 is SGHRS and CDR2 is YFSETQ in the germline V gene. Here the CDR3 reads CASSLELRTGLINEQFF. The CDR3 DNA reads TGCGCCAGCAGCTTGGAACTCAGGACAGGGTTGATCAATGAGCAGTTCTTC.

CDR3 sequence: CASSPQSPGPGNTDTQYF. In DNA, the CDR3 is TGTGCCAGCAGTCCCCAGTCTCCAGGTCCGGGAAACACAGATACGCAGTATTTT. This chain joins TRBV6-6 and TRBJ2-3; tentatively, D is TRBD2 (5 bases). Trimming stripped 5 bases from V and 2 bases from J, with 23 bases between. Germline-derived CDR1 and CDR2 are MNHNY and SVGAGI (reference sequence). This CDR3 is built from 18 residues.

The chain employs TRBV7-2 and TRBJ2-5; D uncertain. The V gene's germline CDR1 is SGHTA and CDR2 FQGNSA. The CDR3 has 11 residues. Deletions cut 5 bases from V and 3 bases from J, with 4 bases between. CDR3 region: CASSLKETQYF. The CDR3 DNA follows: TGTGCCAGCAGCCTTAAAGAGACCCAGTACTTC.

The J gene is TRBJ2-7, the V gene TRBV6-5, with a tentative D call TRBD1 (6 bases). Trimming cost V 6 bases and J 4 bases, with 16 bases left between them. The germline V gene encodes CDR1 MNHEY and CDR2 SVGAGI. CDR3 size: 14 residues. The CDR3 reads CASSVPGEPYEQYF. Here the CDR3 DNA reads TGTGCCAGCAGCGTCCCAGGGGAACCGTACGAGCAGTACTTC.

The chain is built from TRBV28 and TRBJ1-5; 8 positions agree with TRBD1. V gave up 6 bases and J gave up 2 bases; unmatched junction bases: 3. This CDR3 comprises 14 residues. Germline assignment: CDR1 MDHEN and CDR2 SYDVKM. The CDR3 reads CASSLQGGNQPQHF. In nucleotides, the CDR3 is TGTGCCAGCAGCCTACAGGGGGGCAATCAGCCCCAGCATTTT.

This sequence joins TRBV4-1 and TRBJ1-4; 7 bases map to TRBD1. CDR1 and CDR2 from the germline V gene are MGHRA and YSYEKL. The CDR3 consists of 15 residues. The trim removed 4 bases at V and 4 bases at J, leaving 6 bases unmatched. The CDR3 region has the DNA TGCGCCAGCAGCCTCTCCGGGACAGTTAATGAAAAACTGTTTTTT. Protein sequence: CASSLSGTVNEKLFF.

The V and J genes are TRBV5-4 and TRBJ1-3; a weak D match, TRBD1 (5 bases). Trimming shortened V by 0 bases and J by 0 bases, and 7 bases separated the two germline ends. From germline, CDR1 is SGHNT and CDR2 YYREEE (reference sequence). This CDR3 spans 15 amino acids. CDR3 sequence: CASSLDRSSGNTIYF. The CDR3 bases are TGTGCCAGCAGCTTGGACAGGAGCTCTGGAAACACCATATATTTT. The complete variable domain, with remaining parts taken from reference TRBV5-4 and TRBJ1-3, reads ETGVTQSPTHLIKTRGQQVTLRCSSQSGHNTVSWYQQALGQGPQFIFQYYREEENGRGNFPPRFSGLQFPNYSSELNVNALELDDSALYLCASSLDRSSGNTIYFGEGSWLTVV.

The rearrangement uses TRBV14 and TRBJ2-3; D unclear. V was cut by 1 base and J by 0 bases, with 11 bases left in between. The CDR3 runs 16 residues. Germline V CDR1 and CDR2: SGHDN, FVKESK. CDR3 protein: CASSQVVFRSTDTQYF. For the CDR3, the DNA is TGTGCCAGCAGCCAAGTTGTTTTTAGAAGCACAGATACGCAGTATTTT.

This chain links TRBV18 with TRBJ2-5, with D maybe TRBD1 (5 bases). CDR1 and CDR2 from the germline V gene are KGHSH and LQKENI. Trimming removed 2 bases at V and 4 bases at J, with 11 bases between. This CDR3 has 14 amino acids. CDR3 DNA sequence: TGTGCCAGCTCACCAGGGCTGCAGGGAGAGACCCAGTACTTC. Protein: CASSPGLQGETQYF.

This clone was detected ten times or more. The CDR3 coding sequence is TGTGCCAGCAGCGGCTGTGGGGGGGGCAACACTGAAGCTTTCTTT. It yields the protein CASSGCGGGNTEAFF. This chain connects TRBV21-1 to TRBJ1-1. TRBV21-1 corresponds to a pseudogene. The CDR3 length is 15 residues.